This TCR beta chain came from a study of shared clonotypes between healthy human individuals. Profiling relied on immunoSEQ multiplex PCR, and the TCRdb table lists in-frame clones only, not all of them. The table has 2,500,000 or so clones, around nine tenths seen once. The CDR3 has 13 residues. J lost 6 bases, V lost 4 bases, and 4 bases had no gene match. Germline loops: CDR1 SQVTM, CDR2 ANQGSEA. The receptor was derived from a man between 18 and 35 years old in good health. J is TRBJ2-3 and V is TRBV29-1; 10 bases align to TRBD1. What was sequenced was naive CD4+ T cells sorted from blood. Subset indicated: CD45RA+ positively selected. The CDR3 nucleotides are TGCAGCGTTGTGACAGGGGGCGCGGATACGCAGTATTTT. Translating it yields CSVVTGGADTQYF.